This T cell receptor beta chain was observed in a study of CD8+CD57+ T cells in acquired aplastic anemia. Study as a whole: Recorded DNA amounts for sorted CD4+ and CD8+ cells had an average of 3.2 ug. CD4+ cells from healthy donors averaged about 10 million reads. Findings of the study overall: The same twenty-nine CD8+ CDR3 sequences occurred in patients and in controls. Significant differences in CD8+ Simpson's diversity were not observed between patients and controls.

About this clonotype: Its antigen is currently unknown.

The V gene's germline CDR1 is SNHLY and CDR2 FYNNEI. Trimming took off 7 bases at V and 9 bases at J, with 25 bases between the two ends. CDR3 length: 16 amino acids. TCR beta VDJ and CDR3 were profiled, and genomic DNA was the template. One entry per CDR3 protein, called by TCRdb with MiXCR from the reads. Of 180,000 or so distinct CDR3 sequences listed, 46% were seen once; the top ten hold 2.9%. The rearrangement links TRBV2 to TRBJ2-1; D may correspond to TRBD1 or TRBD2 (6 bases each). The receptor was isolated from a human donor in good health. The material sequenced was sorted CD4+, CD8+, or CD8+CD57+ T cells (not recorded which) from PBMCs. The CDR3 DNA reads as TGTGCCAGCACTGCGGGGACACCGAGCACCGTCAGTGAGCAGTTCTTC. This encodes CASTAGTPSTVSEQFF.